The present entry profiles one TCR beta chain with its context. This clonotype was detected a few times. Its antigen specificity is not known. Per-base quality was not reported, and no clone a single base away is much larger than it. Taken with the paper, the label for time point translates to: newly diagnosed GD, antithyroid drugs for less than 3 months. RNA was extracted from PBMCs in TRIzol for both TCR sequencing and RNA sequencing. The diagnosis of Graves' disease followed American Thyroid Association guidelines. Recruitment of patients was carried out at an endocrinology department in Xi'an, China. From each patient, approximately 10 milliliters of peripheral blood was collected into an EDTA anticoagulant tube. Ficoll Paque Plus density gradient separation was used to isolate PBMCs, and no further T cell sorting was performed. An Agilent 2100 Bioanalyzer and agarose gel were used to check RNA quality, and a NanoDrop 2000 was used to measure RNA concentration.

V is cut by 9 bases and J by 5 bases, and the space between the germline ends is 23 bases. Based on the germline V gene (reference sequence), the CDR1 and CDR2 sequences are WNHNN and SYGVQD. The CDR3 numbers 16 residues from cysteine through phenylalanine. The only DNA kept is the CDR3, 48 bases in frame from the first base. These data come from a study of regulatory T cells in long-lasting Graves disease (dated by TCRdb to 2020 to 2023). For context, the study as a whole: Patients with newly diagnosed Graves' disease had been on antithyroid drugs for under 3 months. Peripheral blood TCR sequencing and RNA sequencing compared persistent Graves' disease patients with newly diagnosed Graves' disease patients. A total of approximately 35 samples underwent TCR sequencing: about 13 from persistent and about 20 from newly diagnosed Graves' disease patients. The study took place in China and was registered as a clinical trial. The full study reports these points: Only peripheral blood was studied, because thyroid tissue, the primary lesion, was inaccessible. Sequencing and analysis were limited to the TCR beta chain. Lower TCR Shannon entropy and fewer highly expanded clones were observed in persistent Graves' disease patients than in newly diagnosed patients, which suggested clonal expansion. Persistent patients shared more public clonotypes among themselves (approximately 2,500) than newly diagnosed patients did (nearly 1,000). Preferential use of TRBV28, TRBJ1-2 and TRBJ2-5 was observed in persistent disease, whereas TRBV20-1 and TRBJ2-1 were favored in newly diagnosed disease. As a limitation, the authors acknowledged that the small sample size may reduce accuracy.

Library method: multiplex PCR. Sequenced on an Illumina HiSeq 4000. To build TCR beta libraries, CDR3 regions were amplified by Arm-PCR using iRepertoire HTBI primers. Before sequencing, the PCR products went through gel purification. As for the authors' bioinformatics: Gene usage analysis of CDR3 amino acid clonotypes relied on the approximately 60 TRBV and 15 or so TRBJ segments identified across samples. COPE and FqMerger were used to merge the filtered high-quality paired reads into contigs. BLAST was used to align contigs to IMGT TRBV, TRBD and TRBJ reference genes, with CDR3 defined following IMGT. Any clonotype with a frequency above 0.1% was counted as a highly expanded clone. Shannon entropy served as the measure of repertoire diversity, while the Gini coefficient captured V-J evenness. A clonotype found in more than one individual was treated as public. Clones were called with MiXCR by TCRdb after fastp trimmed the public reads at Q25, and only in-frame beta chains were retained. CDR3 protein sequences are deduplicated, and each keeps its most common genes and DNA. The V and J calls were not made by the authors but by TCRdb's processing. For this sample there are a few hundred thousand distinct CDR3 sequences; about an eighth appear just once. The ten largest clones capture approximately 17% of the sample.

These data were likewise used in another study, on T cells in Graves' hyperthyroidism and ophthalmopathy. Looking at the second paper: Stable Graves' hyperthyroidism was defined as the absence of progression to ophthalmopathy over 18 months of follow-up. Hyperthyroidism patients were newly diagnosed, with disease duration under 2 months, and aged 18 to 65 years. Patients with uncontrolled infections, other autoimmune diseases, pregnancy or lactation were excluded. Diagnoses were based on clinical symptoms, serum thyroxine and TRAb, thyroid ultrasound and orbital computed tomography. The first round of RT-PCR for the TCR CDR3 was performed with the HTBI primer set and the Qiagen OneStep RT-PCR kit. Blood samples also contained most of the expanded thyroid clonotypes (frequency above 0.001), which suggests that blood repertoires may reflect thyroid immune responses. In cross-validation, a model built on a 13 V-J signature told ophthalmopathy apart from stable hyperthyroidism with approximately 90% sensitivity and around 81% specificity, and in testing the same model reached 80%/75%. In validation, the model predicted progression to ophthalmopathy a median of roughly 6.2 months before onset, with 70% to 71% sensitivity and roughly 79% specificity. To identify TCR V-J signatures that set the groups apart, the researchers used a discovery cohort of roughly 100 patients, made up of fewer than 50 with Graves' ophthalmopathy and 55 to 65 with stable Graves' hyperthyroidism. An independent validation cohort of around 19 hyperthyroidism patients and more than 15 patients who later progressed to ophthalmopathy tested prospective prediction of ophthalmopathy. For training and testing, the 100 or so patients in the discovery cohort were randomly divided in a 7:3 ratio. Thyroid tissue and blood T-cell repertoires from about six Graves' hyperthyroidism patients were also compared in the study. Following sampling, methimazole starting at 30 mg daily was given to hyperthyroidism patients, and high-dose intravenous methylprednisolone was given to ophthalmopathy patients. Libraries were constructed in a second round of multiplex PCR, after which size selection and purification were carried out. Libraries were sequenced paired-end with 100 bp reads on an Illumina HiSeq2000. SOAPnuke was used to process the raw data, throwing out any read that contained adapters or uncalled bases, had a mean Phred below 15, or lacked an exact constant-primer or identifier match. COPE v1.2.5 was used to merge high-quality paired reads, and clonotypes were defined as unique nucleotide sequences. MiTCR v1.1 was used to align the clonotypes against IMGT TRBV, TRBD and TRBJ reference segments. The analysis was restricted to V-J combinations with a frequency above 0.0001, which together covered roughly 99% of the repertoires. A TCS score was defined as the ratio of F50 (clonal expansion) to E x V (chaos), with BLOSUM62-based TCRdist applied between CDR3 peptides within each V-J. Welch's t-statistics and random forest reduced 450 to 600 V-J features to 13, which were used in a naive Bayes classifier (R e1071). Sample size was not statistically predetermined, and blinding of investigators to group allocation was not performed. The paper reports TCR Vbeta CDR3 sequencing of some 140 peripheral blood samples: approximately 41 ophthalmopathy, under 80 hyperthyroidism and around 17 progressor patients.

This TCR was recovered from a woman under 30 with Graves disease. Donor details come from another sample of the same person, matched by shared clones. This sequence uses TRBV10-1 and TRBJ2-1, with the D gene too uncertain to name. This specimen was peripheral blood mononuclear cells (PBMCs), taken at new diagnosis, from a patient treated with antithyroid drugs. CDR3 loop: CASLYDWGYKNNEQFF. The DNA sequence is TGCGCCAGTTTATATGATTGGGGATATAAAAACAATGAGCAGTTCTTC.